These T cell receptor beta chains were read from a single sample in a study of cytomegalovirus exposure and HLA in healthy donors. TCRdb's copy holds only in-frame clones and misses some; the assay was immunoSEQ multiplex PCR. The sample has under 200,000 clones, approximately 62% seen once. Sequenced input: PBMCs. Receptors were obtained from a man aged 50 or older in good health and CMV-seronegative. Both conserved end residues are part of each CDR3. A D gene is named only where the DNA matches it firmly. Expanded clones are given a class, and other clones once, few, many or no size at all.

J: TRBJ2-7; size: NA; V: TRBV4-1; D: TRBD2; CDR3: CASSQELPSGPYEQYF; DNA: TGCGCCAGCAGCCAAGAGTTACCTAGCGGCCCCTACGAGCAGTACTTC
J: TRBJ1-6; size: few; V: TRBV6-5; D: NA; CDR3: CASSYLSSSYNSPLHF; DNA: TGTGCCAGCAGTTATCTGTCTAGCTCCTATAATTCACCCCTCCACTTT
J: TRBJ2-7; size: few; V: TRBV2; D: TRBD2; CDR3: CASRLPGAGRYEQYF; DNA: TGTGCCAGCAGGCTCCCCGGAGCGGGGAGGTACGAGCAGTACTTC
J: TRBJ1-1; size: NA; V: TRBV19; D: NA; CDR3: CASSIGSNMNTEAFF; DNA: TGTGCCAGTAGTATAGGTAGCAACATGAACACTGAAGCTTTCTTT
J: TRBJ1-2; size: NA; V: TRBV27; D: NA; CDR3: CASSPWRAANYGYTF; DNA: TGTGCCAGCAGTCCATGGAGGGCGGCTAACTATGGCTACACCTTC
J: TRBJ2-7; size: NA; V: TRBV4-1; D: NA; CDR3: CASSQDNGVIYEQYF; DNA: TGCGCCAGCAGCCAAGATAACGGGGTGATCTACGAGCAGTACTTC
J: TRBJ1-1; size: NA; V: TRBV6-1; D: NA; CDR3: CASSIAMNTEAFF; DNA: TGTGCCAGCTCTATCGCCATGAACACTGAAGCTTTCTTT
J: TRBJ1-1; size: many; V: TRBV5-6; D: TRBD1; CDR3: CASSLGTGFDVTEAFF; DNA: TGTGCCAGCAGCCTCGGGACAGGGTTCGATGTCACTGAAGCTTTCTTT
J: TRBJ2-3; size: NA; V: TRBV6-6; D: NA; CDR3: CASGKSEGTDTQYF; DNA: TGTGCCAGCGGTAAATCAGAGGGCACAGATACGCAGTATTTT
J: TRBJ2-3; size: NA; V: TRBV15; D: TRBD1; CDR3: CATSSRDRRTDTQYF; DNA: TGTGCCACCAGCAGCCGGGACAGGAGGACAGATACGCAGTATTTT
J: TRBJ2-7; size: NA; V: TRBV6-1; D: NA; CDR3: CASSDAVGRGYEQYF; DNA: TGTGCCAGCAGTGACGCTGTAGGTCGAGGGTACGAGCAGTACTTC
J: TRBJ2-3; size: NA; V: TRBV5-8; D: NA; CDR3: CASSLTGMETDTQYF; DNA: TGTGCCAGCAGCTTAACAGGGATGGAAACAGATACGCAGTATTTT
J: TRBJ2-3; size: NA; V: TRBV19; D: TRBD2; CDR3: CASSKLAGGTDTQYF; DNA: TGTGCCAGTAGTAAACTAGCGGGGGGCACAGATACGCAGTATTTT
J: TRBJ2-1; size: few; V: TRBV19; D: NA; CDR3: CASSMLGARGNEQFF; DNA: TGTGCCAGTAGTATGCTAGGGGCTCGAGGCAATGAGCAGTTCTTC
J: TRBJ1-2; size: NA; V: TRBV27; D: TRBD1; CDR3: CASSSDRDRGYGYTF; DNA: TGTGCCAGCAGCTCTGATCGGGACAGGGGCTATGGCTACACCTTC
J: TRBJ2-2; size: NA; V: TRBV6-5; D: NA; CDR3: CASSYTLAGTGELFF; DNA: TGTGCCAGCAGTTACACCCTCGCAGGGACCGGGGAGCTGTTTTTT
J: TRBJ2-2; size: NA; V: TRBV7-2; D: TRBD1; CDR3: CASRTGGTLGELFF; DNA: TGTGCCAGTCGGACAGGGGGAACTCTGGGGGAGCTGTTTTTT
J: TRBJ1-1; size: NA; V: TRBV28; D: TRBD1; CDR3: CASSPPSMTGTGYTEAFF; DNA: TGTGCCAGCAGTCCTCCCAGTATGACCGGGACAGGGTACACTGAAGCTTTCTTT
J: TRBJ1-5; size: NA; V: TRBV2; D: TRBD1; CDR3: CASMRGQGEQPQHF; DNA: TGTGCCAGCATGAGGGGACAGGGGGAGCAGCCCCAGCATTTT
J: TRBJ1-2; size: NA; V: TRBV19; D: NA; CDR3: CATTRVGYGYTF; DNA: TGTGCCACCACTCGCGTCGGCTATGGCTACACCTTC
J: TRBJ2-5; size: NA; V: TRBV21-1; D: NA; CDR3: CASSKCSSGDLETQYF; DNA: TGTGCCAGCAGCAAATGTTCCTCAGGGGATTTAGAGACCCAGTACTTC
J: TRBJ2-3; size: NA; V: TRBV6-4; D: TRBD1; CDR3: CASSGRQGEDTQYF; DNA: TGTGCCAGCAGTGGCAGACAGGGAGAAGATACGCAGTATTTT
J: TRBJ1-2; size: NA; V: TRBV6-5; D: NA; CDR3: CASSYSTARGYGYTF; DNA: TGTGCCAGCAGTTACTCGACGGCCAGGGGATATGGCTACACCTTC
J: TRBJ2-1; size: NA; V: TRBV10-1; D: TRBD2; CDR3: CASSGSGGGNEQFF; DNA: TGCGCCAGCAGTGGTAGCGGGGGAGGCAATGAGCAGTTCTTC
J: TRBJ1-2; size: NA; V: TRBV10-3; D: NA; CDR3: CAISEGGSTPTVYGYTF; DNA: TGTGCCATCAGTGAAGGGGGTTCCACGCCTACCGTCTATGGCTACACCTTC
J: TRBJ2-3; size: NA; V: TRBV7-8; D: TRBD2; CDR3: CASSLVQRGGPDTQYF; DNA: TGTGCCAGCAGCTTAGTTCAGCGGGGGGGCCCAGATACGCAGTATTTT
J: TRBJ2-5; size: NA; V: TRBV13; D: TRBD1; CDR3: CASSPRLNRGVVETQYF; DNA: TGTGCCAGCAGCCCTCGTTTAAACAGGGGCGTTGTGGAGACCCAGTACTTC
J: TRBJ2-7; size: NA; V: TRBV7-9; D: NA; CDR3: CASSLTGAVDEQYF; DNA: TGTGCCAGCAGCTTAACTGGGGCCGTCGACGAGCAGTACTTC
J: TRBJ2-7; size: NA; V: TRBV6-5; D: NA; CDR3: CASRPLGGLNEQYF; DNA: TGTGCCAGCAGACCCCTGGGTGGACTAAACGAGCAGTACTTC
J: TRBJ2-3; size: NA; V: TRBV15; D: TRBD2; CDR3: CATSRLMGSGGAGDTQYF; DNA: TGTGCCACCAGCCGCCTGATGGGCAGCGGGGGGGCCGGGGATACGCAGTATTTT
J: TRBJ1-6; size: NA; V: TRBV21-1; D: NA; CDR3: CASSKEGDRGRSGSYNSPLHF; DNA: TGTGCCAGCAGCAAAGAAGGGGACAGGGGTAGGTCTGGATCCTATAATTCACCCCTCCACTTT
J: TRBJ1-4; size: NA; V: TRBV19; D: NA; CDR3: CASSSGRGIEKLFF; DNA: TGTGCCAGTAGTAGTGGACGGGGAATTGAAAAACTGTTTTTT
J: TRBJ1-6; size: NA; V: TRBV7-2; D: NA; CDR3: CASSLAPQGRASPLHF; DNA: TGTGCCAGCAGCTTAGCACCCCAGGGGCGGGCTTCACCCCTCCACTTT
J: TRBJ2-7; size: NA; V: TRBV5-1; D: NA; CDR3: CASSLEREPYEQYF; DNA: TGCGCCAGCAGCTTGGAAAGGGAGCCCTACGAGCAGTACTTC
J: TRBJ1-5; size: NA; V: TRBV28; D: TRBD1; CDR3: CASRTDRALHQPQHF; DNA: TGTGCCAGCAGGACGGACAGGGCCCTCCATCAGCCCCAGCATTTT
J: TRBJ1-1; size: NA; V: TRBV6-1; D: NA; CDR3: CASSHRGNTEAFF; DNA: TGTGCCAGCAGTCATCGGGGAAACACTGAAGCTTTCTTT